The entry below describes one TCR beta chain. Its antigen is unidentified. Tissue processing of the graft released intraepithelial and lamina propria lymphocytes from it. These data are taken from a study of graft-versus-host responses after intestinal transplantation. Study-wide findings and caveats: Allograft clonal ratios (graft-versus-host to host-versus-graft) were high in patients who had graft-donor T cell macrochimerism.

Clones were sequenced by immunoSEQ multiplex PCR, and TCRdb holds only the in-frame ones, with some missing. The sample has approximately 16,000 clones, almost 70% seen once; the top ten hold about 23%. The source material was ileum tissue, sampled just over 700 days after intestinal transplantation. The receptor comes from a human patient who received an intestinal transplant, so some T cells may come from the graft donor.

The CDR3 protein is CASGDRGPLGELFF. As DNA, the CDR3 is TGCGCCAGCGGAGACAGGGGGCCGTTGGGGGAGCTGTTTTTT. V gene TRBV5-1 combines with J gene TRBJ2-2; 10 bases match TRBD1. The CDR3 totals 14 residues. The ends lost 7 bases at V and 8 bases at J; junction bases unmatched: 8. In germline, CDR1 is SGHRS, CDR2 YFSETQ.